Following are 13 T cell receptor beta chains from one sample sequenced in a study of spatial heterogeneity in lung cancer. TCRdb reanalysed the 5' RACE reads using MiXCR and keeps one entry per CDR3 protein. The sample shows some 120,000 distinct CDR3 sequences, 12% of them seen only once. Indicated time point: blood at routine non-recurrence follow-up after resection. The study sequenced unsorted whole RNA from tumor, nontumor lung or frozen PBMC. The sample consisted of PBMCs, taken at follow-up. The receptor set was obtained from a male donor with early-stage non-small cell lung cancer.

The V gene is TRBV20-1, the J gene TRBJ1-5; D unresolved. Germline V gives CDR1 DFQATT, CDR2 SNEGSKA (reference sequence). The CDR3 contains 12 residues. Trimming cost V 4 bases and J 6 bases, with 10 bases left between them. The CDR3 here is CSATPPGQPQHF. CDR3 nucleotides: TGCAGTGCTACCCCCCCCGGTCAGCCCCAGCATTTT.

This clonotype has just a few counts. The chain couples TRBV6-5 to TRBJ1-5; the D gene is possibly TRBD1 (6 bases). This CDR3 contains 15 residues. The V gene lost 6 bases and the J gene lost 2 bases, with 14 bases spanning the gap. Germline-derived CDR1 and CDR2 are MNHEY and SVGAGI. The CDR3 reads CASSLLTGGNQPQHF. The CDR3 DNA reads TGTGCCAGCAGCCTCTTGACAGGAGGCAATCAGCCCCAGCATTTT.

This clonotype showed up just a few times. The V gene is TRBV9, the J gene TRBJ1-5, with 7 bases matching TRBD1. CDR1 and CDR2 from the germline V gene are SGDLS and YYNGEE. J lost 2 bases, V lost 3 bases, and 5 bases had no gene match. This CDR3 contains 15 residues. CDR3 DNA sequence: TGTGCCAGCAGCGGAACCGGGACAGGCAATCAGCCCCAGCATTTT. Residues: CASSGTGTGNQPQHF.

This clonotype came up a few times. The chain couples TRBV5-1 to TRBJ2-6; D may be TRBD2 (7 bases). The CDR3 consists of 15 residues. Trimming took off 2 bases at V and 2 bases at J, with 8 bases between the two ends. CDR1 is SGHRS and CDR2 is YFSETQ in the germline V gene. This chain's CDR3 is CASSFGGPGANVLTF. CDR3 DNA sequence: TGCGCCAGCAGCTTCGGGGGGCCTGGGGCCAACGTCCTGACTTTC.

This clonotype was picked up many times. The chain links TRBV4-1 to TRBJ1-1; 7 positions agree with TRBD1. The length of the CDR3 is 15 residues. J lost 4 bases, V lost 4 bases, and 9 bases had no gene match. The germline V gene encodes CDR1 MGHRA and CDR2 YSYEKL. CDR3 in amino acids: CASSLAGQRITEAFF. CDR3 DNA: TGCGCCAGCAGCCTGGCGGGACAGCGAATCACTGAAGCTTTCTTT.

This clonotype was seen ten or more times. The rearrangement joins TRBV29-1 to TRBJ1-1, with 8 bases lining up with TRBD1. Germline assignment: CDR1 SQVTM and CDR2 ANQGSEA. V lost 4 bases and J lost 5; bases outside the gene matches: 6. The CDR3 length is 13 residues. The DNA for the CDR3 is TGCAGCGTTGCCCAGGGGGCAGGGACTGAAGCTTTCTTT. Translating gives CSVAQGAGTEAFF.

This clonotype has a count of ten or more. This sequence joins TRBV29-1 and TRBJ1-2; 7 bases agree with TRBD1. This CDR3 contains 15 residues. V shed 1 base, J shed 2 bases, and the junction held 7 bases outside the gene matches. Per the germline V gene, CDR1 is SQVTM and CDR2 is ANQGSEA. In nucleotides, the CDR3 is TGCAGCGTTGAAGGAGGGGGACAGACCAACTATGGCTACACCTTC. Translation gives CSVEGGGQTNYGYTF.

A few counts support this clonotype. The V and J genes are TRBV28 and TRBJ2-6; the D gene is possibly TRBD1 (5 bases). CDR1 MDHEN and CDR2 SYDVKM come from the germline V gene. Trimming took 5 bases from V and 1 from J, leaving 12 bases between them. This CDR3 has 16 residues. The CDR3 region has the DNA TGTGCCAGCAGTAGCCTACCAGGGTCTGGGGCCAACGTCCTGACTTTC. This sequence encodes CASSSLPGSGANVLTF.

This clonotype has at least ten counts. This chain joins TRBV7-2 and TRBJ2-1; possible D gene TRBD1, 5 bases. CDR3 size: 16 residues. Between the trimmed V and J ends, which lost 1 base and 6 bases, there was a span of 16 bases. Looked up from germline, CDR1 is SGHTA and CDR2 is FQGNSA. DNA for the CDR3: TGTGCCAGCAGCTTAGTAGCAGGGCGCGATTTCAATGAGCAGTTCTTC. This gives the protein CASSLVAGRDFNEQFF.

This clonotype was counted a few times. The V call is TRBV6-5, the J call TRBJ2-7; 7 bases map to TRBD1. Germline V gives CDR1 MNHEY, CDR2 SVGAGI. The V and J ends lost 4 bases and 0 bases, in that order; junction bases with no gene match: 6. The CDR3 consists of 15 residues. CDR3 coding DNA: TGTGCCAGCAGTTCAACAGGGGTTAGCTCCTACGAGCAGTACTTC. Protein product: CASSSTGVSSYEQYF.

The V call is TRBV28, the J call TRBJ1-5; weak D call: TRBD1 (6 bases). Deletions cut 6 bases from V and 0 bases from J, with 15 bases between. This CDR3 is 16 amino acids long. The germline CDR1 and CDR2 sequences are MDHEN and SYDVKM. The CDR3 loop reads CASRSSGTLSNQPQHF. The CDR3, as DNA: TGTGCCAGCAGGTCCTCCGGGACACTTAGCAATCAGCCCCAGCATTTT.

In this sample, this clonotype turned up many times. The chain is built from TRBV10-3 and TRBJ2-2; D unresolved. V lost 0 bases to trimming and J lost 6 bases, with 8 bases between them. From germline, CDR1 is ENHRY and CDR2 SYGVKD. The CDR3 sequence is 14 residues long. CDR3 in amino acids: CAISESQTSGELFF. CDR3 nucleotide sequence: TGTGCCATCAGTGAGTCCCAGACCTCCGGGGAGCTGTTTTTT.

The sample holds many counts of this clonotype. The chain uses TRBV6-5 and TRBJ2-7; 10 nucleotides line up with TRBD2. V shed 6 bases and J 0 bases; nucleotides not matched to a gene: 2. The germline V gene encodes CDR1 MNHEY and CDR2 SVGAGI. The CDR3 contains 14 residues. In DNA, the CDR3 is TGTGCCAGCAGAGGACTAGCGGACTCCTACGAGCAGTACTTC. It encodes CASRGLADSYEQYF.